This is a list of T cell receptor beta chains from one sample in a study of CD8 T cells in ankylosing spondylitis. MiXCR, run by TCRdb on the 5' RACE reads, gives a single entry per CDR3 protein. The sample lists 250,000 to 400,000 distinct CDR3 sequences, approximately 10% occurring once. Source material: blood, either unsorted or a sorted T cell fraction (not recorded which). The receptors were gathered from a female donor with ankylosing spondylitis or in good health (not recorded which). Each CDR3 is given with its conserved first and last residue. D genes are given only for firm matches. Where a row states a size, it is once, few, many or the class of an expanded clone; other rows omit it.

>TRBV28|many|TRBD1|TRBJ2-7
CASSFPGQGYEQYF
TGTGCCAGCAGTTTCCCGGGACAGGGTTACGAGCAGTACTTC
>TRBV7-9|many|-|TRBJ2-2
CASSLGTDSWELFF
TGTGCCAGCAGCCTCGGGACGGACTCTTGGGAGCTGTTTTTT
>TRBV18|few|-|TRBJ1-1
CASSLARDLGSTEAFF
TGTGCCAGCTCACTCGCGAGGGACCTTGGAAGCACTGAAGCTTTCTTT
>TRBV5-1|many|-|TRBJ1-1
CASSLVPGNLDTEAFF
TGCGCCAGCAGCTTGGTTCCAGGGAATCTCGACACTGAAGCTTTCTTT
>TRBV20-1|many|-|TRBJ2-5
CSAKIPGQETQYF
TGCAGTGCTAAAATTCCCGGACAAGAGACCCAGTACTTC
>TRBV12-3/TRBV12-4|-|-|TRBJ2-2
CASSPGFSGMPTGELFF
TGTGCCAGCAGTCCGGGGTTTAGCGGCATGCCGACCGGGGAGCTGTTTTTT
>TRBV20-1|many|TRBD2|TRBJ2-1
CSAGSLAGGYNEQFF
TGCAGTGCTGGATCATTAGCGGGGGGCTACAATGAGCAGTTCTTC
>TRBV7-2|many|TRBD1|TRBJ1-1
CASRGTGAWNTEAFF
TGTGCCAGCAGGGGGACAGGGGCTTGGAACACTGAAGCTTTCTTT
>TRBV7-6|few|-|TRBJ2-7
CASSSGNREKEQYF
TGTGCCAGCAGCTCAGGGAACAGGGAAAAAGAGCAGTACTTC
>TRBV27|-|-|TRBJ2-3
CASSSTVYPDTQYF
TGTGCCAGCAGTAGCACAGTATACCCAGATACGCAGTATTTT
>TRBV18|-|-|TRBJ2-1
CASSPILRQGLYNEQFF
TGTGCCAGCTCACCCATTCTTCGGCAGGGCCTCTACAATGAGCAGTTCTTC
>TRBV20-1|many|-|TRBJ2-6
CSARGRDTTFTNVLTF
TGCAGTGCTAGAGGCCGGGACACGACCTTTACCAACGTCCTGACTTTC
>TRBV3-1|-|-|TRBJ2-1
CASSQTGYYNEQFF
TGTGCCAGCAGCCAAACAGGCTACTACAATGAGCAGTTCTTC
>TRBV10-3|many|-|TRBJ2-1
CAYRRGIGDNEQFF
TGTGCGTATCGAAGGGGAATTGGAGACAATGAGCAGTTCTTC
>TRBV6-2/TRBV6-3|many|-|TRBJ1-1
CATGLTPNLAFF
TGTGCCACCGGGTTGACCCCAAACCTCGCTTTCTTT
>TRBV29-1|many|-|TRBJ2-2
CSVQQVSYTGELFF
TGCAGCGTACAACAGGTTTCATACACCGGGGAGCTGTTTTTT
>TRBV20-1|many|-|TRBJ2-2
CSARGLTATGELFF
TGCAGTGCTAGAGGTTTAACGGCCACCGGGGAGCTGTTTTTT
>TRBV3-1|-|TRBD2|TRBJ2-3
CASSQGSGGLTDTQYF
TGTGCCAGCAGCCAGGGGAGCGGGGGACTTACAGATACGCAGTATTTT
>TRBV6-1|many|TRBD1|TRBJ2-7
CASSDPAGQGKSSYEQYF
TGTGCCAGCAGTGATCCCGCTGGACAGGGGAAGAGCTCCTACGAGCAGTACTTC
>TRBV5-4|few|TRBD1|TRBJ2-7
CASSLGVTGGYEQYF
TGTGCCAGCAGCTTGGGTGTGACAGGGGGATACGAGCAGTACTTC
>TRBV9|many|-|TRBJ2-5
CASSVNQETQYF
TGTGCCAGCAGCGTAAATCAAGAGACCCAGTACTTC
>TRBV9|many|-|TRBJ1-1
CASSVGPGRTFEAFF
TGTGCCAGCAGCGTAGGCCCAGGGCGAACTTTTGAAGCTTTCTTT
>TRBV11-2|many|-|TRBJ2-2
CASSSTTPGELFF
TGTGCCAGCAGCTCCACCACTCCTGGGGAGCTGTTTTTT
>TRBV5-1|many|-|TRBJ2-3
CASSLEDTQYF
TGTGCCAGCAGCTTGGAGGATACGCAGTATTTT
>TRBV12-3/TRBV12-4|many|-|TRBJ2-1
CASSFDYEQFF
TGTGCCAGCAGTTTCGACTATGAGCAGTTCTTC
>TRBV20-1|many|-|TRBJ2-1
CSARQGNEQFF
TGCAGTGCTAGACAGGGCAATGAGCAGTTCTTC